What follows are 29 T cell receptor beta chains derived from one specimen sequenced in a study of identical twins. TCRdb analysed the 5' RACE reads with MiXCR anew, one entry per CDR3 protein. The data show 250,000 to 300,000 distinct CDR3 sequences, approximately 8.3% seen once. These data also formed part of another study, on yellow fever vaccine responses in identical twins.

The sample taken for sequencing was CD8+ T cells sorted from blood. These receptor sequences come from a woman aged 18-29 years in good health.

CDR3 region: CAGGYNTGELFF. CDR3 bases: TGTGCCGGCGGATACAACACCGGGGAGCTGTTTTTT. This chain links TRBV12-3 or TRBV12-4 with TRBJ2-2; D unclear. V was cut by 11 bases and J by 2 bases, with 9 bases left in between. The CDR3 runs to 12 residues.

This clonotype occurred many times. The V and J genes are TRBV7-9 and TRBJ2-7, with D perhaps assigned TRBD1 or TRBD2 (5 bases each). Looked up from germline, CDR1 is SEHNR and CDR2 is FQNEAQ (reference sequence). Trimming removed 2 bases from V and 6 bases from J, with 14 bases in between. The CDR3 contains 14 residues. DNA of the CDR3: TGTGCCAGCAGCTTACAGGCTGGGACCGTCGAGCAGTACTTC. It is translated as CASSLQAGTVEQYF.

This clonotype was counted only a few times. The V gene is TRBV3-1, the J gene TRBJ2-3; TRBD2 aligns across 8 bases. The ends lost 4 bases at V and 5 bases at J; junction bases unmatched: 14. The CDR3 loop spans 17 amino acids. From germline, CDR1 is LGHDT and CDR2 YNNKEL (reference sequence). CDR3 amino acids: CASSPGGAEDVLDTQYF. In DNA form, the CDR3 reads TGTGCCAGCAGCCCCGGGGGGGCGGAAGACGTCCTAGATACGCAGTATTTT.

The CDR3 region is CASSEAGHSYEQYF. The CDR3 coding sequence is TGTGCCAGCAGTGAAGCGGGACACTCCTACGAGCAGTACTTC. The chain employs TRBV6-1 and TRBJ2-7; perhaps TRBD1 as D (6 bases). Trimming pared 0 bases from V and 0 bases from J, leaving 6 bases between. Per the germline V gene, CDR1 is MNHNS and CDR2 is SASEGT. The CDR3 is made up of 14 amino acids.

The rearrangement joins TRBV7-2 to TRBJ2-5; unclear D gene. The CDR3 is 15 amino acids. The ends were cut back, 5 bases at V and 0 bases at J, with 13 bases in the middle. Germline-derived CDR1 and CDR2 are SGHTA and FQGNSA. CDR3 nucleotides: TGTGCCAGCAGCGTCAACAGAATTGACCAAGAGACCCAGTACTTC. Amino acids: CASSVNRIDQETQYF. Variable domain in full (rest from reference TRBV7-2 and TRBJ2-5): GAGVSQSPSNKVTEKGKDVELRCDPISGHTALYWYRQSLGQGLEFLIYFQGNSAPDKSGLPSDRFSAERTGGSVSTLTIQRTQQEDSAVYLCASSVNRIDQETQYFGPGTRLLVL.

This clonotype was seen only a few times. It is unclear where the CDR3 begins or ends on the DNA, so no DNA is shown, and the CDR3 is as TCRdb lists it. The genes are TRBV29-1 and TRBJ2-2; the table calls TRBD2, which could not be checked here. Germline CDR1 is SQVTM and CDR2 is ANQGSEA. The CDR3 has 18 residues if both end residues are counted. The CDR3 spells CSVTGLAGDLGTGELFFF.

The sample holds a few counts of this clonotype. The V gene is TRBV9, the J gene TRBJ1-6; D unclear. Deletions cut 2 bases from V and 7 bases from J, with 4 bases between. The CDR3 totals 12 residues. Germline values: CDR1 SGDLS, CDR2 YYNGEE. CDR3 sequence: CASSVPNSPLHF. For the CDR3, the DNA is TGTGCCAGCAGCGTCCCGAATTCACCCCTCCACTTT.

This clonotype was counted a few times. The gene calls are TRBV28 and TRBJ2-5; a possible D gene is TRBD1 (6 bases). V gave up 6 bases and J gave up 1 base, with 15 bases separating them. Germline CDR1 is MDHEN and CDR2 is SYDVKM. This CDR3 comprises 15 residues. The CDR3: CASRNSQGLQETQYF. CDR3 DNA: TGTGCCAGCAGAAACTCCCAGGGGCTCCAAGAGACCCAGTACTTC. The full variable domain, its missing parts supplied by reference TRBV28 and TRBJ2-5, is DVKVTQSSRYLVKRTGEKVFLECVQDMDHENMFWYRQDPGLGLRLIYFSYDVKMKEKGDIPEGYSVSREKKERFSLILESASTNQTSMYLCASRNSQGLQETQYFGPGTRLLVL.

This chain links TRBV20-1 with TRBJ1-5, with D possibly being TRBD1 (5 bases). Trimming shortened V by 0 bases and J by 6 bases, and 12 bases separated the two germline ends. The CDR3 loop spans 14 amino acids. CDR1 is DFQATT, CDR2 SNEGSKA, per germline (reference sequence). CDR3 loop: CSARDRGEGQPQHF. CDR3 in DNA: TGCAGTGCTAGAGATCGGGGGGAGGGTCAGCCCCAGCATTTT.

This clonotype was seen more than once but under ten times. The chain carries TRBV11-2 and TRBJ2-7; TRBD2 agrees at 7 bases. This CDR3 has 15 residues. J gave up 4 bases and V 5 bases, and 11 bases lay outside the gene matches. Per germline, CDR1 SGHAT and CDR2 FQNNGV. In DNA, the CDR3 is TGTGCCAGCAGCCTAGCGGCGGAAATGGGTTACGAGCAGTACTTC. Translating gives CASSLAAEMGYEQYF.

This clonotype was recorded at least ten times. The chain employs TRBV28 and TRBJ2-1; D not certain. The CDR3 consists of 13 residues. Per germline, CDR1 MDHEN and CDR2 SYDVKM. The V and J ends lost 1 base and 10 bases respectively, with 11 bases between them. For the CDR3, the DNA is TGTGCCAGCAGTTTATTTGTAGCTCGGGAGCAGTTCTTC. It is translated as CASSLFVAREQFF.

This clonotype has a count of ten or more. The DNA of the CDR3 is TGCAGTGCTCTTGGACAGAATCAACTAGCCAAAAACATTCAGTACTTC. Translating it yields CSALGQNQLAKNIQYF. The chain employs TRBV20-1 and TRBJ2-4, with D possibly matching TRBD1 (6 bases). The CDR3 is 16 residues long. In germline, CDR1 is DFQATT, CDR2 SNEGSKA (reference sequence). The V end lost 5 bases, the J end lost 0 bases, and 17 bases lay between the germline ends.

V is TRBV23-1 and J is TRBJ2-1, with D perhaps being TRBD1 or TRBD2 (5 bases each). TRBV23-1 is sorted into the ORF group, with uncertain function. The ends were cut back, 0 bases at V and 5 bases at J, with 20 bases in the middle. The CDR3 consists of 18 residues. CDR3 DNA: TGCGCCAGCAGTCAATCCTCCACCGGGACGGAAAGAAACAATGAGCAGTTCTTC. Translated, it gives CASSQSSTGTERNNEQFF.

The chain joins TRBV29-1 to TRBJ2-6; TRBD1 matches 9 bases. V shed 4 bases and J 0 bases; nucleotides not matched to a gene: 7. Germline V gives CDR1 SQVTM, CDR2 ANQGSEA. The CDR3 runs 17 residues. The CDR3 coding sequence is TGCAGCGTTGGGCCGGGACAGGGATTCTCTGGGGCCAACGTCCTGACTTTC. Translated: CSVGPGQGFSGANVLTF.

This clonotype was counted a few times. The CDR3 loop is CAISGQGLAGTDTQYF. The DNA of the CDR3 is TGTGCCATCAGTGGACAGGGGCTAGCGGGCACAGATACGCAGTATTTT. The chain combines TRBV10-3 with TRBJ2-3; D possibly corresponds to TRBD1 (8 bases). CDR1 is ENHRY, CDR2 SYGVKD, per germline. The CDR3 consists of 16 residues. Trimming removed 4 bases from V and 1 base from J, with 15 bases in between.

V usage is TRBV7-2 and J usage is TRBJ2-3; D gene ambiguous. The germline CDR1 and CDR2 sequences are SGHTA and FQGNSA. This CDR3 has 16 amino acids. V was clipped by 6 bases and J by 0 bases, with 16 bases between them. The CDR3 DNA is TGTGCCAGCAGTCATAGTGGGGTGTTAAGCACAGATACGCAGTATTTT. This translates into CASSHSGVLSTDTQYF.

This clonotype was counted ten times or more. The V and J genes are TRBV3-1 and TRBJ2-1, with 9 bases lining up with TRBD2. CDR1 and CDR2 from the germline V gene are LGHDT and YNNKEL (reference sequence). V was clipped by 2 bases and J by 0 bases; unmatched bases: 2. The CDR3 sequence is 16 residues long. The chain's CDR3 is CASSQIAGASYNEQFF. CDR3 DNA: TGTGCCAGCAGCCAAATAGCGGGGGCCTCCTACAATGAGCAGTTCTTC.

This clonotype was counted many times. The CDR3 loop reads CASSLEGFYEQYF. The CDR3 DNA reads as TGTGCCAGCAGTTTAGAGGGCTTCTACGAGCAGTACTTC. The chain combines TRBV12-3 or TRBV12-4 with TRBJ2-7; D call uncertain. This CDR3 contains 13 residues. Trimming cost V 1 base and J 3 bases, with 7 bases left between them.

This clonotype showed up many times. This rearrangement joins TRBV5-6 to TRBJ2-1; D might be TRBD1 or TRBD2, each matching 6 bases. This CDR3 spans 13 amino acids. The germline V gene has CDR1 SGHDT and CDR2 YYEEEE. V was trimmed by 2 bases and J by 5 bases, leaving 8 bases between them. The CDR3 reads CASSFGGHNEQFF. The CDR3 coding sequence is TGTGCCAGCAGCTTTGGGGGGCACAATGAGCAGTTCTTC. Complete variable domain (other parts from reference TRBV5-6 and TRBJ2-1): DAGVTQSPTHLIKTRGQQVTLRCSPKSGHDTVSWYQQALGQGPQFIFQYYEEEERQRGNFPDRFSGHQFPNYSSELNVNALLLGDSALYLCASSFGGHNEQFFGPGTRLTVL.

Only a few counts were recorded for this clonotype. The rearrangement joins TRBV3-1 to TRBJ1-2; D call uncertain. This CDR3 has 14 residues. V lost 5 bases to trimming and J lost 8 bases, with 18 bases between them. The germline V gene encodes CDR1 LGHDT and CDR2 YNNKEL (reference sequence). CDR3 residues: CASSAYDLGLGYTF. The CDR3 bases are TGTGCCAGCAGCGCATACGACCTGGGCTTAGGCTACACCTTC.

The J gene is TRBJ2-6, the V gene TRBV7-9, with D perhaps given as TRBD1 or TRBD2 (5 bases each). Germline lookup yields CDR1 SEHNR and CDR2 FQNEAQ (reference sequence). The CDR3 loop spans 15 amino acids. V was clipped by 5 bases and J by 1 base, with 9 bases between them. CDR3 protein: CASSEWGSGANVLTF. The CDR3 DNA follows: TGTGCCAGCAGCGAATGGGGGTCTGGGGCCAACGTCCTGACTTTC.

The chain employs TRBV6-5 and TRBJ1-1; D not resolved. The CDR3 consists of 13 residues. Per the germline V gene, CDR1 is MNHEY and CDR2 is SVGAGI. The germline V and J ends were trimmed by 4 bases and 6 bases, with 12 bases remaining between them. As DNA, the CDR3 is TGTGCCAGCAGTTTACCTGAGGGCGCTGAAGCTTTCTTT. It specifies CASSLPEGAEAFF.

In this sample, this clonotype turned up a few times. The chain combines TRBV7-2 with TRBJ2-5; possible D gene TRBD2, 5 bases. Deletions cut 4 bases from V and 5 bases from J, with 20 bases between. This CDR3 region has 16 residues. CDR1 and CDR2 from the germline V gene are SGHTA and FQGNSA. The CDR3 DNA reads as TGTGCCAGCAGCTCCCATCCAGAGCCTAGCAGCGAGACCCAGTACTTC. Amino acid sequence: CASSSHPEPSSETQYF.

This clonotype came up many times. The V and J genes are TRBV4-1 and TRBJ2-1; D gene ambiguous. CDR3 length: 14 residues. The V gene's germline CDR1 is MGHRA and CDR2 YSYEKL. V was pared by 0 bases and J by 4 bases, with 7 bases between. The CDR3 bases are TGCGCCAGCAGCCAAGAGGCCACATACAATGAGCAGTTCTTC. This sequence encodes CASSQEATYNEQFF.

The chain uses TRBV20-1 and TRBJ2-7; D might be TRBD2 (5 bases). Germline CDR1 reads DFQATT; CDR2 reads SNEGSKA (reference sequence). V dropped 0 bases and J dropped 2 bases, with 11 bases sitting between them. CDR3 length: 14 amino acids. This CDR3 is CSARDAGLAYEQYF. The CDR3 DNA sequence: TGCAGTGCTAGAGACGCGGGCCTGGCCTACGAGCAGTACTTC.

V usage is TRBV24-1 and J usage is TRBJ2-1, with TRBD1 identical over 7 bases. Losses at the gene ends were 5 bases for V and 9 bases for J; bases not matched to a gene: 9. The CDR3 has 14 residues. Per germline, CDR1 KGHDR and CDR2 SFDVKD. CDR3: CATSAVGQRSEQFF. CDR3 nucleotides: TGTGCCACCAGTGCTGTGGGACAGAGGAGTGAGCAGTTCTTC.

This clonotype was seen more than once but under ten times. The genes are TRBV9 and TRBJ2-1; 9 bases match TRBD2. V shed 4 bases, J shed 10 bases, and the junction held 6 bases outside the gene matches. The CDR3 sequence is 13 residues long. CDR1 is SGDLS and CDR2 is YYNGEE in the germline V gene. CDR3 coding DNA: TGTGCCAGCAGCCTCGGGACTAGCAGCGAGCAGTTCTTC. The encoded protein is CASSLGTSSEQFF.

This clonotype was detected many times. This rearrangement joins TRBV29-1 to TRBJ2-7, with a tentative D call TRBD1 (6 bases). Trimming shortened V by 2 bases and J by 4 bases, and 15 bases separated the two germline ends. Germline V gene data show CDR1 as SQVTM and CDR2 as ANQGSEA. The CDR3 is 14 amino acids. The chain's CDR3 is CSVEIPGVGYEQYF. CDR3 bases: TGCAGCGTTGAAATCCCAGGGGTAGGGTACGAGCAGTACTTC.

The chain is built from TRBV10-3 and TRBJ2-4, with 7 bases identical to TRBD1. Germline CDR1 and CDR2: ENHRY and SYGVKD. This CDR3 region has 19 residues. V was pared by 2 bases and J by 4 bases, with 17 bases of the junction left unmatched. This CDR3 reads CAISEAPTTGTIPKNIQYF. CDR3 nucleotide sequence: TGTGCCATCAGTGAGGCACCAACGACAGGGACGATCCCAAAAAACATTCAGTACTTC.